Here is one T cell receptor beta chain with its context. Its antigen is not identified. CDR1 LNHNV and CDR2 YYDKDF come from the germline V gene (reference sequence). V lost 0 bases and J lost 7, with 15 bases in between. CDR3 length: 16 residues. TCRdb re-called the 5' RACE reads with MiXCR, one entry per CDR3 protein. In the table there are roughly 720,000 distinct CDR3 sequences, 15% to 20% of which are singletons. This entry comes from a study of identical twins. Study-level points and caveats: Fewer insertions marked abundant cord blood beta clonotypes; young adult naive trended weakly, memory not at all. Models underpredicted monozygotic twin sharing of out-of-frame TCR alpha.

The data were also submitted as part of a second study, on T cells expressing NK-cell markers. That report notes: Top CD8+ clonotypes included the dominant CD3+CD56+NKG2C+ clonotypes in roughly 6 donors. Four of the donors also had these clonotypes leading their CD3+CD56-NKG2C+ fraction.

Sequences were obtained from PBMCs. The source is a woman under 30 in good health. The chain carries TRBV15 and TRBJ1-4; D possibly corresponds to TRBD1 (5 bases). CDR3 sequence (DNA): TGTGCCACCAGCAGAGATCCGGGCCAAAGGGGTGAAAAACTGTTTTTT. It specifies CATSRDPGQRGEKLFF.